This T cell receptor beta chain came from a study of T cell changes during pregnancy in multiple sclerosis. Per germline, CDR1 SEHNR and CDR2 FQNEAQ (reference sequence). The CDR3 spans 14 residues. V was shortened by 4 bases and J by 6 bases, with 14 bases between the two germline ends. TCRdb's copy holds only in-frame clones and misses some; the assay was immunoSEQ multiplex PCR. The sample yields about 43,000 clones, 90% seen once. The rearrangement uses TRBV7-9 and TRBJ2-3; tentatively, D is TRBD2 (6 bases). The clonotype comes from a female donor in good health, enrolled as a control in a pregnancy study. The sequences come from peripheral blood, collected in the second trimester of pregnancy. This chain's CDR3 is CASSSEGRGDTQYF. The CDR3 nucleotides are TGTGCCAGCAGCTCGGAAGGACGGGGGGATACGCAGTATTTT.